This paragraph covers one TCR beta chain sequence. It has no known antigen specificity. One base away there is no much larger clone; base qualities are not given. Library preparation employed the immunoSEQ multiplex PCR assay. RNA was extracted from all samples and reverse transcribed into cDNA as template for TCR sequencing. SuperScript III was used for first-strand cDNA synthesis, primed with a 2:1 mix of oligo-dT and random hexamers. A synthetic immune receptor repertoire was used to measure amplification bias, and any remaining bias was corrected computationally. In the authors' own workflow: Raw reads were preprocessed to remove errors, and CDR3 was defined by IMGT conventions from the conserved cysteine to phenylalanine. Clonality was computed as 1 minus the Shannon entropy, with the entropy normalized by log2 of the number of productive unique TCRs. Whether scalp clones were CD4 or CD8 was inferred by matching scalp TCRbeta sequences against CD4 and CD8 repertoires sorted from blood. In TCRdb, the immuneACCESS table is reduced to in-frame sequences with V and J assigned. These tables do not hold every clone; where another copy was compared, an unresolved V gene accounts for under half, and the others remain unexplained. V and J calls plus clone size are reproduced from that table; the DNA served to infer D and trimming. Counted in this sample were 120,000 to 150,000 clones; more than 40% of them appeared once. The top ten clones comprise 6% to 7% of the sample.

Trimming at the junction amounts to 4 bases on V and 10 bases on J, and the germline ends lie 13 bases apart. CDR1 and CDR2, looked up from the germline V gene, are SGHTA and FQGNSA. The CDR3 contains 12 residues, cysteine and phenylalanine counted. The sequence is cut down to CDR3 DNA, 36 bases in frame from base 1. This entry comes from a study of CD8+ T cells in alopecia areata (dated by TCRdb to the late 2010s). Regarding the complete study: Treated patients were enrolled in an open-label pilot trial of oral tofacitinib, 5 to 10 mg twice daily, for moderate-to-severe alopecia areata. Scalp tissue and sorted CD4+ and CD8+ peripheral blood T cells from patchy and totalis/universalis alopecia areata patients and from healthy controls were covered by human TCRbeta sequencing. Tofacitinib was administered for 6 to 18 months, and 6 months of follow-up off drug were then conducted to assess delayed response and recurrence. To study T cell clonal expansion in alopecia areata, the researchers applied high-throughput TCRbeta sequencing to both the C3H/HeJ mouse model and human patients. Tofacitinib-treated patients had biopsies at baseline and at 4 and 24 weeks of treatment, with a later scalp biopsy in several patients. The RNA source kit depended on sample type: the PAXgene miRNA kit for fixed scalp, the miRNeasy kit for PBMCs, and the RNeasy kit for mouse skin. Scalp clonality was compared across normal scalp (n=4), patchy alopecia areata scalp (n=8), and alopecia totalis/universalis scalp (n=8). TCRbeta CDR3 regions were amplified by immunoSEQ multiplex PCR using 35 Vbeta forward and 13 Jbeta reverse primers. The investigation overall reported the following: Compared with mice, TCR sequences shared between patients were less clear, possibly partly because of HLA diversity across the patient population. Lesional scalp, especially in alopecia totalis/universalis, showed higher clonality and more expanded CD8+ clones than normal scalp, suggesting antigenic drive. Scalp TCR repertoire analysis is complicated because resident alphabeta T cells in normal human skin are also sequenced, whereas mouse skin is dominated by gammadelta T cells.

Lesional scalp punch biopsies and peripheral blood were collected from alopecia areata patients. PBMCs were isolated by density centrifugation and stained for CD3, CD4 and CD8, after which CD4+ and CD8+ T cells were sorted on a FACSAria. The chain joins TRBV7-2 to TRBJ1-1; a confident D gene designation cannot be given. The TCR originated in a human donor with alopecia areata. The specimen was CD4+ T cells sorted from blood. The CDR3 in this case is CASSSTTFVAFF. The nucleotides read TGTGCCAGCAGCTCGACTACCTTTGTAGCTTTCTTT.